The present T cell receptor beta chain was sequenced within a study of T-cell reconstitution after alpha-beta-depleted transplantation in children. CDR1 and CDR2 (germline): LNHDA, SQIVND (reference sequence). V was trimmed by 3 bases and J by 0 bases, leaving 12 bases between them. The CDR3 is 16 residues long. This clonotype showed up just once. Using unique molecular identifiers, the investigators prepared the TCRbeta library. TCRdb recomputed calls from the PCR reads with MiXCR, one row per CDR3 protein. The table has 500,000 or so distinct CDR3 sequences, roughly an eighth seen once. V is TRBV19 and J is TRBJ2-1; D may match TRBD1 or TRBD2 (5 bases each). The sequence was collected from a female patient aged 2-9 years who had a stem cell transplant for aplastic anemia, so the T cells may come from the graft donor. The material sequenced was PBMCs, mostly from graft donor cells, taken 180 days after TCRalphabeta/CD19-depleted stem cell transplant. CDR3 nucleotides: TGTGCCAGTAGTATTGATGGGACCGTCTCCTACAATGAGCAGTTCTTC. Translated: CASSIDGTVSYNEQFF.